Listed here are 11 T cell receptor beta chains from one sample, sequenced in a study of blood T cell repertoires in COVID-19. Measured with immunoSEQ multiplex PCR; TCRdb has only the in-frame clones, and not every one. The sample lists roughly 170,000 clones, around nine tenths seen once, with about 12% in the top ten. Sequenced input: peripheral blood. All receptors come from a woman aged 70-85 years with COVID-19, enrolled during active disease.

This chain connects TRBV2 to TRBJ2-6; 8 bases match TRBD1. With 6 bases clipped from V and 1 base from J, the junction kept 11 bases outside the gene matches. The CDR3 covers 18 residues. Germline V gene data show CDR1 as SNHLY and CDR2 as FYNNEI. CDR3 DNA sequence: TGTGCCAGCAGATCCGTGACAGGGGAAGGGTCTGGGGCCAACGTCCTGACTTTC. Translating it yields CASRSVTGEGSGANVLTF. Looking up the rest from reference TRBV2 and TRBJ2-6 gives the full variable domain: EPEVTQTPSHQVTQMGQEVILRCVPISNHLYFYWYRQILGQKVEFLVSFYNNEISEKSEIFDDQFSVERPDGSNFTLKIRSTKLEDSAMYFCASRSVTGEGSGANVLTFGAGSRLTVL.

The J gene is TRBJ2-1, the V gene TRBV19; D is possibly TRBD1 (6 bases). Deletions cut 7 bases from V and 3 bases from J, with 16 bases between. CDR3 length equals 15 residues. CDR1 and CDR2 (germline): LNHDA, SQIVND (reference sequence). CDR3 sequence reads: CASNSPQGNYNEQFF. The CDR3 nucleotides are TGTGCCAGTAACTCTCCCCAGGGGAACTACAATGAGCAGTTCTTC. Full variable domain (outside the CDR3, taken from reference TRBV19 and TRBJ2-1): DGGITQSPKYLFRKEGQNVTLSCEQNLNHDAMYWYRQDPGQGLRLIYYSQIVNDFQKGDIAEGYSVSREKKESFPLTVTSAQKNPTAFYLCASNSPQGNYNEQFFGPGTRLTVL.

This rearrangement joins TRBV7-9 to TRBJ1-3, with 7 positions matching TRBD1. There are 14 residues in the CDR3. V lost 5 bases and J lost 2; bases outside the gene matches: 3. Germline V lookup: CDR1 SEHNR, CDR2 FQNEAQ (reference sequence). CDR3 residues: CASSRQGAGNTIYF. CDR3 DNA: TGTGCCAGCAGCCGACAGGGAGCTGGAAACACCATATATTTT. Full variable domain (remainder filled in from reference TRBV7-9 and TRBJ1-3): DTGVSQNPRHKITKRGQNVTFRCDPISEHNRLYWYRQTLGQGPEFLTYFQNEAQLEKSRLLSDRFSAERPKGSFSTLEIQRTEQGDSAMYLCASSRQGAGNTIYFGEGSWLTVV.

CDR3 amino acids: CASSSSGRARYF. CDR3 coding DNA: TGTGCCAGTAGTTCTAGCGGGAGGGCCAGGTATTTT. The chain joins TRBV19 to TRBJ2-3; 12 nucleotides align to TRBD2. This CDR3 spans 12 amino acids. The V and J ends lost 5 bases and 14 bases, in that order; junction bases with no gene match: 5. Germline lookup yields CDR1 LNHDA and CDR2 SQIVND (reference sequence).

The genes are TRBV25-1 and TRBJ2-1, with 10 nucleotides matching TRBD2. Per germline, CDR1 MGHDK and CDR2 SYGVNS. CDR3 length: 15 amino acids. V lost 4 bases, J lost 2 bases, and 2 bases stayed unmatched. The CDR3 is CASSVAGGPYNEQFF. In DNA form, the CDR3 reads TGTGCCAGCAGTGTAGCGGGAGGCCCCTACAATGAGCAGTTCTTC.

The chain carries TRBV2 and TRBJ1-1, with unresolved D. Germline CDR1 and CDR2: SNHLY and FYNNEI. The CDR3 loop spans 12 amino acids. The V gene lost 7 bases and the J gene lost 1 base, with 7 bases spanning the gap. CDR3 nucleotides: TGTGCCAGCATCCCAGGGAACACTGAAGCTTTCTTT. Its protein is CASIPGNTEAFF.

The chain couples TRBV28 to TRBJ2-5, with 10 positions matching TRBD2. The germline V gene has CDR1 MDHEN and CDR2 SYDVKM. The CDR3 is 16 amino acids. V gave up 4 bases and J gave up 1 base; unmatched junction bases: 6. CDR3 loop: CASSSPAGGSQETQYF. In DNA, the CDR3 is TGTGCCAGCAGTTCCCCAGCGGGAGGGAGCCAAGAGACCCAGTACTTC.

This chain links TRBV11-3 with TRBJ2-3, with a possible D match to TRBD1 (6 bases). The germline CDR1 and CDR2 sequences are SGHNT and YENEEA. V was trimmed by 5 bases and J by 3 bases, leaving 18 bases between them. The CDR3 spans 16 residues. The CDR3 region is CASSHDLGGETDTQYF. CDR3 nucleotides: TGTGCCAGCAGCCACGATCTAGGGGGTGAGACAGATACGCAGTATTTT.

The chain recombines TRBV11-2 with TRBJ2-7; 9 bases are shared with TRBD1. The J segment lost 6 bases and the V segment lost 5 bases, leaving 11 bases of the junction unmatched. This CDR3 contains 15 residues. Germline loops: CDR1 SGHAT, CDR2 FQNNGV. CDR3 DNA sequence: TGTGCCAGCAGCCCCACCGGGACAGGGCCCGGCGAGCAGTACTTC. Protein: CASSPTGTGPGEQYF.

V is TRBV24-1 and J is TRBJ2-5; D possibly corresponds to TRBD1 (6 bases). The CDR3 runs 13 residues. V was cut by 4 bases and J by 3 bases, with 8 bases left in between. From germline, CDR1 is KGHDR and CDR2 SFDVKD. This CDR3 reads CATSDRGKETQYF. The DNA of the CDR3 is TGTGCCACCAGTGACAGGGGAAAAGAGACCCAGTACTTC.

The rearrangement uses TRBV5-1 and TRBJ2-5; TRBD2 might be the D (6 bases). This CDR3 is built from 15 residues. CDR1 is SGHRS and CDR2 is YFSETQ in the germline V gene. Trimming took off 0 bases at V and 1 base at J, with 10 bases between the two ends. The CDR3 protein is CASSLAGEFQETQYF. The CDR3 region has the DNA TGCGCCAGCAGCTTGGCGGGAGAGTTCCAAGAGACCCAGTACTTC.